The clone carrying this T cell receptor (beta chain) was counted at least ten times. Its antigen is undetermined. One end of the junction varies from germline; a read error may be responsible. The sample belongs to a study of spatial heterogeneity in lung cancer. TCRdb called the 5' RACE reads again in MiXCR, with one record for every CDR3 protein. Among fewer than 5,000 distinct CDR3 sequences listed, 6% to 6.5% were seen once. This CDR3 region has 15 residues. Germline-derived CDR1 and CDR2 are LNHDA and SQIVND (reference sequence). The study, taken as a whole, reports: Tumors with more nonsynonymous mutations had more expanded intratumoral alpha and beta TCRs.

The time point was: sample taken at primary tumor resection. The approximately 79 donors had untreated early-stage non-small cell lung cancer. V gene TRBV19 combines with J gene TRBJ1-5; D might be TRBD1 (5 bases). This clonotype originated in a male donor with early-stage non-small cell lung cancer. Specimen: lung tumor tissue, collected at surgery. CDR3 DNA: TGTGCCAGTAGTATATACAGTCAGGGAAATCGGCCCCAGCATTTT. Protein product: CASSIYSQGNRPQHF.